These 13 T cell receptor beta chains share one sample of origin, sequenced in a study of shared clonotypes between healthy human individuals. Repertoires were generated with immunoSEQ multiplex PCR, while TCRdb's copy carries only in-frame clones and drops some. The sample carries fewer than 850,000 clones, 55% to 75% recorded once. Sequenced sample: memory CD4+ T cells sorted from blood. Documented subset: CD45RA-negative fraction. These receptors were collected from a woman between 25 and 40 years old in good health.

The genes are TRBV15 and TRBJ1-4; D gene ambiguous. CDR3 length: 15 amino acids. V was pared by 5 bases and J by 0 bases, with 10 bases between. CDR1 is LNHNV and CDR2 is YYDKDF in the germline V gene (reference sequence). CDR3 DNA: TGTGCCACCAGCGTACTTCAGTCAACTAATGAAAAACTGTTTTTT. This codes for CATSVLQSTNEKLFF.

This clone occurred a few times. The chain links TRBV5-1 to TRBJ2-7; D tentatively fits TRBD1 or TRBD2 (6 bases each). Germline values: CDR1 SGHRS, CDR2 YFSETQ. V shed 4 bases and J shed 3 bases, with 14 bases lying between them. There are 14 residues in the CDR3. The CDR3 DNA follows: TGCGCCAGCAGCCTCTTGAGGGGGGACTACGAGCAGTACTTC. Its protein product is CASSLLRGDYEQYF.

V usage is TRBV4-2 and J usage is TRBJ2-7, with 7 bases identical to TRBD2. The CDR3 has 16 amino acids. Germline V CDR1 and CDR2: LGHNA, YNFKEQ. V lost 1 base, J lost 2 bases, and 8 bases stayed unmatched. The CDR3 DNA follows: TGTGCCAGCAGCCAAGTCGGCCTAGCGGAGGCCTACGAGCAGTACTTC. It is translated as CASSQVGLAEAYEQYF.

J is TRBJ2-5 and V is TRBV11-2; TRBD2 matches 12 bases. The J segment lost 5 bases and the V segment lost 3 bases, leaving 4 bases of the junction unmatched. Germline values: CDR1 SGHAT, CDR2 FQNNGV. The CDR3 sequence is 15 residues long. In DNA, the CDR3 is TGTGCCAGCAGCTTGCTAGCGGGAGGGCGTGAGACCCAGTACTTC. It yields the protein CASSLLAGGRETQYF. Together with reference TRBV11-2 and TRBJ2-5, the CDR3 gives the full variable domain: EAGVAQSPRYKIIEKRQSVAFWCNPISGHATLYWYQQILGQGPKLLIQFQNNGVVDDSQLPKDRFSAERLKGVDSTLKIQPAKLEDSAVYLCASSLLAGGRETQYFGPGTRLLVL.

This sequence joins TRBV27 and TRBJ1-1; D gene unclear. CDR1 and CDR2 (germline): MNHEY, SMNVEV (reference sequence). The CDR3 runs to 14 residues. Trimming took off 5 bases at V and 1 base at J, with 11 bases between the two ends. CDR3 DNA: TGTGCCAGCAGTGCCCAGACGGGGAACACTGAAGCTTTCTTT. This encodes CASSAQTGNTEAFF.

This clone was detected once. The gene calls are TRBV6-6 and TRBJ2-1; no definite D call. V was clipped by 5 bases and J by 4 bases, with 12 bases between them. The CDR3 totals 14 residues. Germline assignment: CDR1 MNHNY and CDR2 SVGAGI (reference sequence). In DNA form, the CDR3 reads TGTGCCAGCAGTCTCAATTTTGGATACAATGAGCAGTTCTTC. The encoded protein is CASSLNFGYNEQFF.

V usage is TRBV19 and J usage is TRBJ1-5, with D unclear. The length of the CDR3 is 12 residues. CDR1 LNHDA and CDR2 SQIVND come from the germline V gene (reference sequence). V was trimmed by 3 bases and J by 6 bases, leaving 6 bases between them. The CDR3 region is CASSMVVQPQHF. The DNA of the CDR3 is TGTGCCAGTAGTATGGTCGTTCAGCCCCAGCATTTT.

V gene TRBV27 combines with J gene TRBJ2-3; 8 bases are shared with TRBD2. This CDR3 is 15 amino acids long. The V and J ends lost 4 bases and 3 bases, in that order; junction bases with no gene match: 6. The germline V gene has CDR1 MNHEY and CDR2 SMNVEV (reference sequence). CDR3 residues: CASSWNREGTDTQYF. The CDR3 DNA is TGTGCCAGCAGTTGGAACCGGGAGGGGACAGATACGCAGTATTTT.

The chain joins TRBV18 to TRBJ1-1; possibly TRBD1 for D (6 bases). Trimming took off 5 bases at V and 3 bases at J, with 10 bases between the two ends. The length of the CDR3 is 13 residues. Germline V CDR1 and CDR2: KGHSH, LQKENI. CDR3: CASSLAGDTEAFF. DNA of the CDR3: TGTGCCAGCTCATTAGCAGGGGACACTGAAGCTTTCTTT. Using reference TRBV18 and TRBJ1-1 for the parts outside the CDR3, the full variable domain is NAGVMQNPRHLVRRRGQEARLRCSPMKGHSHVYWYRQLPEEGLKFMVYLQKENIIDESGMPKERFSAEFPKEGPSILRIQQVVRGDSAAYFCASSLAGDTEAFFGQGTRLTVV.

The chain recombines TRBV7-9 with TRBJ2-7; D remains unclear. Trimming removed 4 bases at V and 7 bases at J, with 20 bases between. The CDR3 spans 15 residues. CDR1 is SEHNR and CDR2 is FQNEAQ in the germline V gene (reference sequence). CDR3 sequence reads: CASSSLGSFSLEQYF. For the CDR3, the DNA is TGTGCCAGCAGCTCTCTCGGGTCCTTCAGCTTAGAGCAGTACTTC.

This sequence joins TRBV9 and TRBJ2-5, with 9 nucleotides matching TRBD1. The CDR3 covers 16 residues. J was trimmed by 5 bases and V by 4 bases; bases with no gene match: 12. Germline assignment: CDR1 SGDLS and CDR2 YYNGEE. The CDR3 bases are TGTGCCAGCAGCCCACTTGTGGGACAGGGAGGGGAGACCCAGTACTTC. This encodes CASSPLVGQGGETQYF. The full variable domain, with the rest looked up from reference TRBV9 and TRBJ2-5, is DSGVTQTPKHLITATGQRVTLRCSPRSGDLSVYWYQQSLDQGLQFLIQYYNGEERAKGNILERFSAQQFPDLHSELNLSSLELGDSALYFCASSPLVGQGGETQYFGPGTRLLVL.

The rearrangement joins TRBV5-8 to TRBJ1-5, with a tentative D call TRBD1 (5 bases). Germline values: CDR1 SGHTS, CDR2 YDEGEE. Trimming removed 4 bases from V and 3 bases from J, with 14 bases in between. The CDR3 spans 15 residues. Here the CDR3 DNA reads TGTGCCAGCAGCAGATCAGGGACCTCCAATCAGCCCCAGCATTTT. Translation: CASSRSGTSNQPQHF.

The chain recombines TRBV28 with TRBJ2-1; D unresolved. The CDR3 contains 14 residues. In germline, CDR1 is MDHEN, CDR2 SYDVKM. Trimming pared 6 bases from V and 8 bases from J, leaving 17 bases between. In DNA, the CDR3 is TGTGCCAGCAGGACCTCATCCACAATGTATGAGCAGTTCTTC. Amino acid sequence: CASRTSSTMYEQFF.